The clone carrying this T cell receptor (beta chain) was observed a few times. Its antigen is as yet unknown. The record originates from a study of blood T cells in healthy people across ages. Study-level points and caveats: Using unsorted PBMCs precluded a conclusive naive versus antigen-experienced comparison.

Sample-barcoded 5' priming and a J-beta primer mix drove a second PCR of 7 to 11 cycles. Each CDR3 protein is one row after TCRdb ran MiXCR on the 5' RACE reads. Of approximately 1,700,000 distinct CDR3 sequences listed, about 39% were seen once; the top ten hold under 25%. Germline V gene data show CDR1 as LGHNA and CDR2 as YNFKEQ. This CDR3 region has 15 residues. Between the trimmed V and J ends, which lost 0 bases and 4 bases, there was a span of 10 bases. Every sample had a minimum of 6 million PBMCs isolated. The V and J genes are TRBV4-2 and TRBJ2-1, with D unresolved. The receptor was derived from a human donor in good health. Sequencing was carried out using blood. The chain's CDR3 is CASSQESQTYNEQFF. CDR3 DNA: TGTGCCAGCAGCCAAGAAAGCCAGACGTACAATGAGCAGTTCTTC.